The 21 T cell receptor beta chains listed next were all sequenced from one sample in a study of blood T cells in healthy people across ages. A sample-barcoded 5' primer and a J-beta primer mix were used in a second PCR of roughly 7 to 12 cycles. MiXCR, run by TCRdb on the 5' RACE reads, gives a single entry per CDR3 protein. This sample has some 920,000 distinct CDR3 sequences, with 51% found just once. Sequencing used blood. The receptors were gathered from a woman in her sixties or seventies in good health.

The rearrangement uses TRBV29-1 and TRBJ2-5; 9 nucleotides align to TRBD1. Germline V gives CDR1 SQVTM, CDR2 ANQGSEA. The length of the CDR3 is 13 residues. Trimming cost V 7 bases and J 4 bases; bases outside gene matches: 7. CDR3 amino acids: CSAGQGKGETQYF. The CDR3 DNA is TGCAGCGCCGGACAGGGGAAGGGAGAGACCCAGTACTTC.

The chain links TRBV11-3 to TRBJ2-3; D is perhaps TRBD2 (6 bases). This CDR3 comprises 16 residues. Trimming took off 1 base at V and 4 bases at J, with 15 bases between the two ends. Germline values: CDR1 SGHNT, CDR2 YENEEA. CDR3 DNA: TGTGCCAGCAGCTTAGCGGGAGAATCGGTCGCAGATACGCAGTATTTT. It is translated as CASSLAGESVADTQYF.

This clonotype has a count of ten or more. This sequence joins TRBV7-9 and TRBJ1-5; 7 nucleotides align to TRBD1. CDR3 length: 17 amino acids. V trimming: 5 bases; J trimming: 1 base; junction bases outside the gene matches: 11. From germline, CDR1 is SEHNR and CDR2 FQNEAQ (reference sequence). CDR3 region: CASSPGGPVRSNQPQHF. The CDR3 DNA is TGTGCCAGCAGCCCAGGGGGACCTGTACGAAGCAATCAGCCCCAGCATTTT.

This chain links TRBV5-5 with TRBJ2-1, with TRBD2 matching 12 bases. V lost 5 bases to trimming and J lost 8 bases; unmatched junction nucleotides: 14. CDR1 SGHKS and CDR2 YYEKEE come from the germline V gene (reference sequence). The CDR3 runs to 17 residues. CDR3 in amino acids: CASRSPETSGRFYEQFF. The DNA for the CDR3 is TGTGCCAGCAGATCACCCGAGACTAGCGGGAGATTTTATGAGCAGTTCTTC.

The sample holds a few counts of this clonotype. The chain has TRBV19 and TRBJ2-3, with D possibly TRBD2 on 5 matching bases. V shed 7 bases and J shed 2 bases, with 13 bases lying between them. The CDR3 is 14 amino acids. Germline CDR1 LNHDA, CDR2 SQIVND (reference sequence). The CDR3 nucleotides are TGTGCCAGTAATACCCTAGCCGACACAGATACGCAGTATTTT. Protein sequence: CASNTLADTDTQYF.

This clonotype came up a few times. This sequence joins TRBV10-3 and TRBJ2-1, with no clear D. V shed 2 bases and J shed 0 bases, with 5 bases lying between them. CDR3 size: 14 residues. CDR1 is ENHRY and CDR2 is SYGVKD in the germline V gene. CDR3 sequence (DNA): TGTGCCATCAGTGAGCCCGTCTCCTACAATGAGCAGTTCTTC. It is translated as CAISEPVSYNEQFF.

The chain couples TRBV5-1 to TRBJ1-2; D gene ambiguous. Germline CDR1 SGHRS, CDR2 YFSETQ. V dropped 0 bases and J dropped 7 bases, with 10 bases sitting between them. CDR3 length: 13 amino acids. The chain's CDR3 is CASSLDLYGGYTF. The CDR3 region has the DNA TGCGCCAGCAGCTTGGACCTCTATGGTGGCTACACCTTC.

This chain links TRBV7-9 with TRBJ2-7; D could derive from TRBD1 or TRBD2 (6 bases each). CDR3 length equals 15 residues. The V end lost 0 bases, the J end lost 7 bases, and 16 bases lay between the germline ends. The germline V gene encodes CDR1 SEHNR and CDR2 FQNEAQ (reference sequence). The CDR3 sequence is CASSLAGGLGVEQYF. The CDR3, as DNA: TGTGCCAGCAGCTTAGCCGGGGGCTTGGGGGTTGAGCAGTACTTC.

The rearrangement joins TRBV27 to TRBJ2-2; 14 nucleotides line up with TRBD2. The CDR3 sequence is 14 residues long. In germline, CDR1 is MNHEY, CDR2 SMNVEV (reference sequence). The junction had 3 bases not matched to a gene; V was cut back by 8 bases and J by 7 bases. DNA of the CDR3: TGTGCCAGCCGGGGACTAGCGGGAGTCGGGGAGCTGTTTTTT. Translating gives CASRGLAGVGELFF.

The gene calls are TRBV4-2 and TRBJ2-3; 7 positions match TRBD2. The junction had 23 bases not matched to a gene; V was cut back by 3 bases and J by 2 bases. The CDR3 totals 21 residues. Germline loops: CDR1 LGHNA, CDR2 YNFKEQ. The CDR3 DNA reads as TGTGCCAGCAGCCACCTCGGGGGGAGTGTTGGCTTAGCGGGCAACACAGATACGCAGTATTTT. It translates to CASSHLGGSVGLAGNTDTQYF.

This clonotype came up many times. The chain couples TRBV6-6 to TRBJ2-5, with D perhaps matching TRBD2 (6 bases). Germline lookup yields CDR1 MNHNY and CDR2 SVGAGI (reference sequence). CDR3 size: 14 residues. V shed 2 bases and J shed 4 bases, with 11 bases lying between them. The CDR3 DNA is TGTGCCAGCAGTTACCTCGGGAGTCGAGAGACCCAGTACTTC. Protein sequence: CASSYLGSRETQYF.

The CDR3 is CASSKRGDRGICSHEQYF. CDR3 bases: TGTGCCAGCAGCAAACGCGGGGACAGGGGTATTTGTTCCCACGAGCAGTACTTC. This chain uses TRBV21-1 with TRBJ2-7; the D call in the table, TRBD1, was not verified against the DNA. TRBV21-1 is described as a pseudogene. The length of the CDR3 is 18 residues.

DNA for the CDR3: TGTGCCAGCAGCCCGGGGCCGGAAGCCTACAATGAGCAGTTCTTC. Translating it yields CASSPGPEAYNEQFF. J is TRBJ2-1 and V is TRBV5-4; possibly TRBD1 or TRBD2 for D (5 bases each). The CDR3 length is 15 residues. Germline V CDR1 and CDR2: SGHNT, YYREEE (reference sequence). Trimming pared 4 bases from V and 2 bases from J, leaving 13 bases between.

This clonotype was detected a few times. The chain has TRBV6-6 and TRBJ1-2, with TRBD1 as a possible D gene (6 bases). V shed 5 bases and J shed 3 bases, with 13 bases lying between them. CDR1 and CDR2 from the germline V gene are MNHNY and SVGAGI (reference sequence). The CDR3 loop spans 14 amino acids. The CDR3 reads CASSARGRDYGYTF. The CDR3 DNA is TGTGCCAGCAGTGCCAGGGGCCGCGACTATGGCTACACCTTC.

This chain links TRBV28 with TRBJ2-3; D gene ambiguous. The CDR3 extends over 13 amino acids. Germline CDR1 and CDR2: MDHEN and SYDVKM. V shed 10 bases and J shed 1 base, with 12 bases lying between them. The CDR3 nucleotides are TGTGCCAACGTTGCCGGGTGCACAGATACGCAGTATTTT. It encodes CANVAGCTDTQYF. The full variable domain, its missing parts supplied by reference TRBV28 and TRBJ2-3, is DVKVTQSSRYLVKRTGEKVFLECVQDMDHENMFWYRQDPGLGLRLIYFSYDVKMKEKGDIPEGYSVSREKKERFSLILESASTNQTSMYLCANVAGCTDTQYFGPGTRLTVL.

J is TRBJ2-1 and V is TRBV28; no firm D call. This CDR3 is 13 amino acids long. CDR1 MDHEN and CDR2 SYDVKM come from the germline V gene. Trimming removed 8 bases from V and 3 bases from J, with 11 bases in between. CDR3 coding DNA: TGTGCCAGCCGCGAGATGAACTACAATGAGCAGTTCTTC. Its translation is CASREMNYNEQFF.

The chain joins TRBV7-2 to TRBJ2-7; D not certain. Trimming removed 1 base at V and 2 bases at J, with 12 bases between. The CDR3 extends over 15 amino acids. Germline-derived CDR1 and CDR2 are SGHTA and FQGNSA. This CDR3 is CASSLEGIPPYEQYF. The CDR3 DNA sequence: TGTGCCAGCAGCTTAGAGGGTATCCCACCCTACGAGCAGTACTTC.

V is TRBV28 and J is TRBJ2-7; the D gene is possibly TRBD2 (6 bases). With 5 bases removed from V and 0 bases from J, the gap between germline ends came to 8 bases. This CDR3 region has 13 residues. The germline V gene has CDR1 MDHEN and CDR2 SYDVKM. CDR3 sequence (DNA): TGTGCCAGCAGTGGGGACTTCTCCTACGAGCAGTACTTC. Protein sequence: CASSGDFSYEQYF. Drawing the rest from reference TRBV28 and TRBJ2-7, the complete variable domain is DVKVTQSSRYLVKRTGEKVFLECVQDMDHENMFWYRQDPGLGLRLIYFSYDVKMKEKGDIPEGYSVSREKKERFSLILESASTNQTSMYLCASSGDFSYEQYFGPGTRLTVT.

This clonotype was counted only a few times. V usage is TRBV27 and J usage is TRBJ2-3; TRBD2 matches at 10 bases. Per germline, CDR1 MNHEY and CDR2 SMNVEV (reference sequence). The CDR3 totals 16 residues. V shed 6 bases, J shed 5 bases, and the junction held 11 bases outside the gene matches. The CDR3 is CASSKARTSGKDTQYF. In nucleotides, the CDR3 is TGTGCCAGCAGCAAAGCCCGGACTAGCGGAAAAGATACGCAGTATTTT.

V usage is TRBV2 and J usage is TRBJ2-7; 7 bases are a match to TRBD2. CDR3 length: 15 amino acids. Per germline, CDR1 SNHLY and CDR2 FYNNEI. The trim removed 7 bases at V and 7 bases at J, leaving 16 bases unmatched. CDR3 sequence (DNA): TGTGCCAGCACTGAGGGAGGGCCTCCCTACAATGAGCAGTACTTC. This encodes CASTEGGPPYNEQYF.

This sequence joins TRBV3-1 and TRBJ1-2; 7 bases agree with TRBD1. This CDR3 comprises 14 residues. Germline CDR1 LGHDT, CDR2 YNNKEL (reference sequence). Trimming took 3 bases from V and 3 from J; bases not matched to a gene: 4. The CDR3 here is CASSQDRSDYGYTF. The CDR3 DNA reads as TGTGCCAGCAGCCAGGACAGGTCTGACTATGGCTACACCTTC.